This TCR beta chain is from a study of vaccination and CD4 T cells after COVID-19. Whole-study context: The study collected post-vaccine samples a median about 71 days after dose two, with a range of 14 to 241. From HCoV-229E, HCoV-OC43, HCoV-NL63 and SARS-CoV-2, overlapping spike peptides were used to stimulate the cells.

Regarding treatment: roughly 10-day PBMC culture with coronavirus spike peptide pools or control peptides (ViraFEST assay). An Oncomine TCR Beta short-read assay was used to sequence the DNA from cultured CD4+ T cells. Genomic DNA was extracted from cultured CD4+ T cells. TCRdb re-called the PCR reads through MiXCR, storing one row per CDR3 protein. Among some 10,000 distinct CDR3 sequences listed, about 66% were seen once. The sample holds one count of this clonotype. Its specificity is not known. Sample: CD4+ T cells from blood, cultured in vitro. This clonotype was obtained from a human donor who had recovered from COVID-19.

The CDR3 loop is CASSFRNTEAFF. DNA of the CDR3: TGTGCCAGCAGTTTCAGGAACACTGAAGCTTTCTTT. The rearrangement links TRBV6-5 to TRBJ1-1; the D is unclear. V was clipped by 4 bases and J by 1 base, with 4 bases between them. Germline CDR1 and CDR2: MNHEY and SVGAGI. The CDR3 runs 12 residues.